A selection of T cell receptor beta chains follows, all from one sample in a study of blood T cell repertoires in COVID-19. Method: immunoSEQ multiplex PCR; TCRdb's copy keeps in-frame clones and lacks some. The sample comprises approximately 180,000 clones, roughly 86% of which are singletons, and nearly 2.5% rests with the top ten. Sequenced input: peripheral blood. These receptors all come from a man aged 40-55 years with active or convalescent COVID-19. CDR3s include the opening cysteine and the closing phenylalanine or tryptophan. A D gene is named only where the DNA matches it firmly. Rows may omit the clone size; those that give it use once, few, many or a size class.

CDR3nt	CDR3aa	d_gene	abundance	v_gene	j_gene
TGTGCCAGCAGTTACGGGGCAGCCGACGAGCAGTACTTC	CASSYGAADEQYF	NA	NA	TRBV6-2/TRBV6-3	TRBJ2-7
TGTGCCAGCAGCTTGGGACTAGCGGTAGATACGCAGTATTTT	CASSLGLAVDTQYF	TRBD2	NA	TRBV5-6	TRBJ2-3
TGTGCCAGCAGGCCCCCGGGACATAACTATGGCTACACCTTC	CASRPPGHNYGYTF	NA	NA	TRBV6-1	TRBJ1-2
TGTGCCAGCAGTTCCGGGACAGGGCATAATTCACCCCTCCACTTT	CASSSGTGHNSPLHF	TRBD1	NA	TRBV7-9	TRBJ1-6
TGTGCCAGCAGTTCTATGCGGCGCCACATGAACACTGAAGCTTTCTTT	CASSSMRRHMNTEAFF	NA	few	TRBV6-6	TRBJ1-1
TGTGCCAGCAGCTTAACCGGGACACCTTTAGCCAAAAACATTCAGTACTTC	CASSLTGTPLAKNIQYF	NA	NA	TRBV11-2	TRBJ2-4
TGCGCCAGCAGCTCAATCCAGGGGGTTGGAAACACCATATATTTT	CASSSIQGVGNTIYF	TRBD1	NA	TRBV4-1	TRBJ1-3
TGCGCCAGCAGCTCTGAAATTCCCGGGTTTGAGACCCAGTACTTC	CASSSEIPGFETQYF	NA	NA	TRBV5-1	TRBJ2-5
TGTGCCAGCAGCCCGGAAGGGGCTATCGATGAGCAGTTCTTC	CASSPEGAIDEQFF	NA	NA	TRBV9	TRBJ2-1
TGTGCCAGCAGCCAGCCTCATGAGTACTATAATTCACCCCTCCACTTT	CASSQPHEYYNSPLHF	NA	NA	TRBV7-8	TRBJ1-6
TGTGCCAGCAGCCATAACCTCGGGGACACAGATACGCAGTATTTT	CASSHNLGDTDTQYF	NA	NA	TRBV3-1/TRBV3-2	TRBJ2-3
TGTGCCAGCTCACCCGGGACAGGGCTCACTGAAGCTTTCTTT	CASSPGTGLTEAFF	TRBD1	NA	TRBV18	TRBJ1-1
TGTGCCAGCAGCTTTTCAGAACATATTCTCAACTATGGCTACACCTTC	CASSFSEHILNYGYTF	NA	NA	TRBV28	TRBJ1-2
TGCGCCAGCAGTCCCGCCGCGATGAACACTGAAGCTTTCTTT	CASSPAAMNTEAFF	NA	NA	TRBV23-1	TRBJ1-1
TGTGCCAAGACAGGGCGAAGCAATCAGCCCCAGCATTTT	CAKTGRSNQPQHF	TRBD1	NA	TRBV14	TRBJ1-5
TGTGCCAGCAGCTCTTACAGGACAGACTCACCCCTCCACTTT	CASSSYRTDSPLHF	NA	NA	TRBV11-2	TRBJ1-6
TGTGCCAGCAGCGGGACAGAATACTACGAGCAGTACTTC	CASSGTEYYEQYF	TRBD1	NA	TRBV7-2	TRBJ2-7
TGTGCCAGCAGCGCTAGCGGGCGGGCTAGCACAGATACGCAGTATTTT	CASSASGRASTDTQYF	TRBD2	NA	TRBV3-1/TRBV3-2	TRBJ2-3
TGTGCCAGTAGTCCTGCCCGGCGGGGTGGTGAAAAACTGTTTTTT	CASSPARRGGEKLFF	NA	NA	TRBV19	TRBJ1-4
TGCGCCAGCAGGGGACAGGAGATCTTCGGCTACACCTTC	CASRGQEIFGYTF	TRBD1	NA	TRBV10-2	TRBJ1-2
TGTGCCAGTAGTCTACCCGGGACAAACAATGAGCAGTTCTTC	CASSLPGTNNEQFF	NA	few	TRBV19	TRBJ2-1
TGTGCCTACTCGGGCGGGGCAGGAAACATTCAGTACTTC	CAYSGGAGNIQYF	NA	NA	TRBV30	TRBJ2-4
TGTGCCAGCGCTCCAGAAGCTAACTATGGCTACACCTTC	CASAPEANYGYTF	NA	NA	TRBV6-4	TRBJ1-2
TGTGCCAGCAGTTGGGCACGGACAGGGGTCGGCTACACCTTC	CASSWARTGVGYTF	TRBD1	NA	TRBV27	TRBJ1-2
TGTGCCACCACCAGGGTCGATCAGCCCCAGCATTTT	CATTRVDQPQHF	NA	NA	TRBV28	TRBJ1-5
TGCGCCAGCAGCCTTGCTAGCGGGGCCCACAATGAGCAGTTCTTC	CASSLASGAHNEQFF	TRBD2	NA	TRBV4-1	TRBJ2-1
TGTGCCAGCAGCTTAGGGGGACAGGGAATTGGCTACACCTTC	CASSLGGQGIGYTF	TRBD1	NA	TRBV5-4	TRBJ1-2
TGTGCCAGCAGCCCTGACAGAATGAACACTGAAGCTTTCTTT	CASSPDRMNTEAFF	NA	NA	TRBV5-4	TRBJ1-1
TGTGCCAGTAGTATCGGACTAGTCGGGGAGCTGTTTTTT	CASSIGLVGELFF	TRBD2	NA	TRBV19	TRBJ2-2
TGTGCCAGCAGCTTAGGCCGGACAGGGCAAGGCTACACCTTC	CASSLGRTGQGYTF	TRBD1	NA	TRBV13	TRBJ1-2
TGTGCCAGCAGTGCATACAGGGGACGGGTAGCCAAAAACATTCAGTACTTC	CASSAYRGRVAKNIQYF	TRBD1	NA	TRBV2	TRBJ2-4
TGCGCCAGCAGCTTGGAACCCCAGGCGAACACTGAAGCTTTCTTT	CASSLEPQANTEAFF	NA	once	TRBV5-1	TRBJ1-1
TGTGCCAGCAGTGGCCTGGCAGATACGCAGTATTTT	CASSGLADTQYF	NA	NA	TRBV11-2	TRBJ2-3
TGCGCCAGCAGCCAAGTGCTAGCGGGGGGAGGTACAGATACGCAGTATTTT	CASSQVLAGGGTDTQYF	TRBD2	NA	TRBV4-1	TRBJ2-3
TGCGCCAGCAGTGAGTCGATCGGCGGGGGCTCGTACAATGAGCAGTTCTTC	CASSESIGGGSYNEQFF	NA	NA	TRBV10-1	TRBJ2-1
TGTGCCACCAGCCCGTGGGCGGGGAGGGAGACCCAGTACTTC	CATSPWAGRETQYF	NA	NA	TRBV15	TRBJ2-5
TGTGCCAGTAGTATAGCGCGGCCCTACAATGAGCAGTTCTTC	CASSIARPYNEQFF	NA	NA	TRBV19	TRBJ2-1
TGTGCCAGCAGCAAAGACAGGGGTTCGTACACCGGGGAGCTGTTTTTT	CASSKDRGSYTGELFF	TRBD1	NA	TRBV7-6	TRBJ2-2
TGTGCCAGCAGCTTGACGGGTCCGACGCAGTATTTT	CASSLTGPTQYF	NA	NA	TRBV5-4	TRBJ2-3
TGTGCCAGCAGTTACATCCTTAGGGGAAGCAATCAGCCCCAGCATTTT	CASSYILRGSNQPQHF	NA	NA	TRBV6-5	TRBJ1-5
TGCGCCAGCAGCAGGGGACAGAATAATTCACCCCTCCACTTT	CASSRGQNNSPLHF	TRBD1	NA	TRBV4-3	TRBJ1-6
TGTGCCAGCAGCTCGACTTGGGGGCCGGACACAGATACGCAGTATTTT	CASSSTWGPDTDTQYF	NA	NA	TRBV7-3	TRBJ2-3
TGTGCCAGCCGGGACAGCTACAATGAGCAGTTCTTC	CASRDSYNEQFF	TRBD1	NA	TRBV19	TRBJ2-1
TGTGCCAGCAGCCCCCGCCGGGAGCGGGGGCAGTTCTTC	CASSPRRERGQFF	TRBD2	NA	TRBV11-2	TRBJ2-1
TGTGCCACCCGCCGGGGTACAGATACGCAGTATTTT	CATRRGTDTQYF	NA	NA	TRBV6-5	TRBJ2-3
TGCGCCAGCAGCTACCTGACAGGAGGCACTGAAGCTTTCTTT	CASSYLTGGTEAFF	NA	NA	TRBV5-1	TRBJ1-1
TGCGCCAGCAGCCAAGATAAGGTACAGGGGCAAGGCTACACCTTC	CASSQDKVQGQGYTF	TRBD1	NA	TRBV4-1	TRBJ1-2
TGTGCCAGTACCCCGGACAGGGTGCGCAATCAGCCCCAGCATTTT	CASTPDRVRNQPQHF	TRBD1	NA	TRBV19	TRBJ1-5
TGCGCCAGCAGCCCCGCGGGGGACCTCTACGAGCAGTACTTC	CASSPAGDLYEQYF	TRBD2	NA	TRBV10-1	TRBJ2-7
TGCAGTGCTACCAGTAACTATGGCTACACCTTC	CSATSNYGYTF	NA	NA	TRBV20-1	TRBJ1-2
TGTGCCAGTAGTTTCGACGGGACAGGATACCCTTATGGCTACACCTTC	CASSFDGTGYPYGYTF	TRBD1	NA	TRBV19	TRBJ1-2
TGTGCCAGTAGTCCCAGGGGTAGGGACAATGAGCAGTTCTTC	CASSPRGRDNEQFF	NA	NA	TRBV19	TRBJ2-1
TGTGCCAGCAGTGAGACTAGCGGGGGTTACAATGAGCAGTTCTTC	CASSETSGGYNEQFF	TRBD2	many	TRBV6-4	TRBJ2-1
TGTGCCAGCAGTCTATACGGGGGGTACACTGAAGCTTTCTTT	CASSLYGGYTEAFF	NA	NA	TRBV6-2/TRBV6-3	TRBJ1-1
TGTGCCAGCCGCTCCGGGACAGTGAACACTGAAGCTTTCTTT	CASRSGTVNTEAFF	TRBD1	NA	TRBV2	TRBJ1-1
TGTGCCAGCAGCTTGGACAGGACCAATGAGCAGTTCTTC	CASSLDRTNEQFF	NA	once	TRBV5-4	TRBJ2-1
TGTGCCAGCTCACCACCGGCGACCTATGGAGGAGCTTTCTTT	CASSPPATYGGAFF	NA	NA	TRBV18	TRBJ1-1